The source of this T cell receptor (beta chain) is a study of OX40 agonist ivuxolimab in advanced cancers. Data came from immunoSEQ multiplex PCR; TCRdb stores just in-frame clones and leaves some out. The sample consists of tens of thousands of clones, more than 75% of them appearing once. The length of the CDR3 is 12 residues. Per the germline V gene, CDR1 is SGHAT and CDR2 is FQNNGV. V was cut by 0 bases and J by 16 bases, with 13 bases left in between. This TCR derives from an adult with an advanced solid tumor such as melanoma, head and neck, liver or kidney cancer. This sequence joins TRBV11-2 and TRBJ2-1; possible D gene TRBD1, 5 bases. Sequences were derived from CD4+ or CD8+ T cells sorted from blood, sampled in a trial of the OX40 agonist ivuxolimab. In DNA form, the CDR3 reads TGTGCCAGCAGCTTAGAGGGGCCAGGTCATTTCTTC. Amino acid sequence: CASSLEGPGHFF. Full variable domain (missing parts from reference TRBV11-2 and TRBJ2-1): EAGVAQSPRYKIIEKRQSVAFWCNPISGHATLYWYQQILGQGPKLLIQFQNNGVVDDSQLPKDRFSAERLKGVDSTLKIQPAKLEDSAVYLCASSLEGPGHFFGPGTRLTVL.